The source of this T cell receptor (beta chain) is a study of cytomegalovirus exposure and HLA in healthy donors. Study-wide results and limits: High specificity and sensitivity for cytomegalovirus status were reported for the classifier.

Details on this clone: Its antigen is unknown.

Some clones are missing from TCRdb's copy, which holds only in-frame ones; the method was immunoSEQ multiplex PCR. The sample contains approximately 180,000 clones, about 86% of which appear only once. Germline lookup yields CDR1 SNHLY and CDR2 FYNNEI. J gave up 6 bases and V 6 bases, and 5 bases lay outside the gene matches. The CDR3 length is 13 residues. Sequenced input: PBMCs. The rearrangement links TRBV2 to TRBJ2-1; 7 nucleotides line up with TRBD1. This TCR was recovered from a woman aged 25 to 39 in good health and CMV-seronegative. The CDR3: CASRGDRVNEQFF. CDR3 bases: TGTGCCAGCAGGGGAGACAGGGTCAATGAGCAGTTCTTC.